This T cell receptor beta chain stems from a study of PD-1 blockade in classical Hodgkin lymphoma. Study conclusions and caveats: It was reported that newly diagnosed patients had less baseline TCR diversity than healthy donors. Exclusion removed patients who began nivolumab under 1 year after ASCT.

TCRdb's table, derived via immunoSEQ multiplex PCR, lists solely in-frame clones and lacks some. Here the sample spans about 97,000 clones, more than 85% being singletons. The CDR3 has 16 residues. Trimming took off 5 bases at V and 5 bases at J, with 16 bases between the two ends. Looked up from germline, CDR1 is SGHTA and CDR2 is FQGTGA. Of note for this clone: Its target is not known.

Every one of the patients relapsed after autologous stem cell transplantation (brentuximab vedotin exposure was variable). Each best response was a complete response, a partial response or progressive disease. The receptor was derived from a human donor with classical Hodgkin lymphoma. This chain joins TRBV7-3 and TRBJ2-6; no firm D call. The sequenced sample was peripheral blood mononuclear cells (PBMCs), obtained before the second cycle of nivolumab. Here the CDR3 reads CASSPGRMARANVLTF. The CDR3 nucleotides are TGTGCCAGCAGCCCGGGTCGCATGGCGAGGGCCAACGTCCTGACTTTC.